Sequencing of this T cell receptor beta chain was carried out in a study of regulatory T cells in long-lasting Graves disease. Study summary: The study enrolled newly diagnosed Graves' patients on antithyroid drugs under 3 months. Study conclusions and caveats: Newly diagnosed patients shared more than 750 public clonotypes; persistent patients shared more than 2,500.

Time point described: newly diagnosed GD, antithyroid drugs for less than 3 months. From RNA extracted from PBMCs, the TCR library was made. The authors built TCR beta libraries using iRepertoire HTBI primers and Arm-PCR of CDR3 regions. One entry per CDR3 protein, called by TCRdb with MiXCR from the multiplex PCR reads. Of roughly 440,000 distinct CDR3 sequences listed, about a sixth are singletons. This clonotype appeared many times. Its target is not known. CDR3 length equals 13 residues. Trimming took 6 bases from V and 3 from J, leaving 9 bases between them. Looked up from germline, CDR1 is SGHTA and CDR2 is FQGTGA. This same sample was also part of a study on T cells in Graves' hyperthyroidism and ophthalmopathy.

This TCR derives from a woman under 30 with Graves disease. The V and J genes are TRBV7-3 and TRBJ1-5; D is perhaps TRBD1 (5 bases). The sample here was peripheral blood mononuclear cells (PBMCs), taken at new diagnosis, from a patient treated with antithyroid drugs. The CDR3, as DNA: TGTGCCAGCAGTCAGGGATTCAATCAGCCCCAGCATTTT. Translating gives CASSQGFNQPQHF.